These 29 T cell receptor beta chains share one sample of origin, sequenced in a study of response to subunit inactivated influenza vaccine. TCRdb re-analysed the RT-PCR reads in MiXCR, keeping a single row per CDR3 protein. Of about 540,000 distinct CDR3 sequences listed, approximately 14% are singletons. Sequences were derived from PBMCs from blood, sampled 11 to 12 days after vaccination. The receptor source for this set is a man aged 45-65 years who received an inactivated influenza vaccine.

This clonotype has a handful of counts. J is TRBJ2-1 and V is TRBV4-1; 11 bases fit TRBD2. V dropped 4 bases and J dropped 6; count of bases not matched to a gene: 11. The CDR3 spans 17 residues. Germline CDR1 and CDR2: MGHRA and YSYEKL. Here the CDR3 reads CASSPTEGLAEANEQFF. In DNA, the CDR3 is TGCGCCAGCAGCCCAACAGAGGGACTAGCGGAGGCCAATGAGCAGTTCTTC.

The CDR3 DNA follows: TGTGCCAGCAGTTACTCAGGGGAAACCTACAATGAGCAGTTCTTC. Translation gives CASSYSGETYNEQFF. The V call is TRBV6-6, the J call TRBJ2-1; D perhaps matches TRBD1 (5 bases). The ends were cut back, 0 bases at V and 2 bases at J, with 8 bases in the middle. This CDR3 spans 15 amino acids. Looked up from germline, CDR1 is MNHNY and CDR2 is SVGAGI (reference sequence).

This clonotype was seen only a few times. J is TRBJ1-2 and V is TRBV12-3 or TRBV12-4, with a tentative D call TRBD1 (5 bases). This CDR3 has 12 amino acids. V was clipped by 4 bases and J by 8 bases, with 11 bases between them. The CDR3: CASSSRDVGYTF. CDR3 nucleotides: TGTGCCAGCAGTTCTCGGGACGTGGGCTACACCTTC.

This clonotype turned up a few times. The chain has TRBV7-6 and TRBJ2-7, with D maybe TRBD2 (5 bases). Trimming shortened V by 2 bases and J by 6 bases, and 14 bases separated the two germline ends. From germline, CDR1 is SGHVS and CDR2 FNYEAQ. This CDR3 has 14 amino acids. The chain's CDR3 is CASSLTGNYVEQYF. The CDR3 nucleotides are TGTGCCAGCAGCTTAACGGGAAACTACGTCGAGCAGTACTTC. The whole variable domain, filled in from reference TRBV7-6 and TRBJ2-7, reads GAGVSQSPRYKVTKRGQDVALRCDPISGHVSLYWYRQALGQGPEFLTYFNYEAQQDKSGLPNDRFSAERPEGSISTLTIQRTEQRDSAMYRCASSLTGNYVEQYFGPGTRLTVT.

This clonotype turned up a few times. The chain has TRBV11-3 and TRBJ2-2; D remains ambiguous. The germline V and J ends were trimmed by 8 bases and 1 base, with 8 bases remaining between them. Germline V lookup: CDR1 SGHNT, CDR2 YENEEA. This CDR3 spans 13 amino acids. In nucleotides, the CDR3 is TGTGCCAGCCAAGATGGGAACACCGGGGAGCTGTTTTTT. This codes for CASQDGNTGELFF.

This clonotype appeared many times. The genes are TRBV12-3 or TRBV12-4 and TRBJ2-7; maybe TRBD1 (6 bases). Trimming left V 5 bases short and J 2 bases short, with 13 bases between. This CDR3 spans 14 amino acids. The CDR3 is CASSPGTPTYEQYF. DNA of the CDR3: TGTGCCAGCAGTCCCGGGACACCCACCTACGAGCAGTACTTC.

This clonotype was detected many times. The chain uses TRBV7-9 and TRBJ1-6, with 8 nucleotides matching TRBD1. The CDR3 runs 15 residues. CDR1 is SEHNR, CDR2 FQNEAQ, per germline (reference sequence). V gave up 3 bases and J gave up 8 bases; unmatched junction bases: 6. DNA of the CDR3: TGTGCCAGCAGCTTTGGACAGGGCGGAGATTCACCCCTCCACTTT. As protein: CASSFGQGGDSPLHF.

V usage is TRBV7-2 and J usage is TRBJ2-6; D uncertain. Germline CDR1 is SGHTA and CDR2 is FQGNSA. The CDR3 has 16 residues. Trimming took off 5 bases at V and 0 bases at J, with 11 bases between the two ends. The DNA of the CDR3 is TGTGCCAGCAGCCAGTCTTGGGGCTCTGGGGCCAACGTCCTGACTTTC. Translation gives CASSQSWGSGANVLTF.

This clonotype occurred many times. The chain couples TRBV12-3 or TRBV12-4 to TRBJ2-3; possible D gene TRBD1, 5 bases. This CDR3 has 14 residues. V lost 3 bases, J lost 1 base, and 8 bases lay in between. DNA of the CDR3: TGTGCCAGCAGTTTCGACAGAGGCACAGATACGCAGTATTTT. Translating it yields CASSFDRGTDTQYF.

The sample holds many counts of this clonotype. The chain joins TRBV21-1 to TRBJ1-6; the table's D gene call, TRBD1, was not cross checked with the DNA. TRBV21-1 is a pseudogene segment. This CDR3 is 15 amino acids long. CDR3 loop: CADRPGGSYNSPLHF. DNA for the CDR3: TGTGCCGACAGGCCGGGCGGCTCCTATAATTCACCCCTCCACTTT.

This chain joins TRBV6-5 and TRBJ2-6; a possible D gene is TRBD1 (6 bases). Germline loops: CDR1 MNHEY, CDR2 SVGAGI. Deletions cut 2 bases from V and 4 bases from J, with 6 bases between. This CDR3 contains 14 residues. The CDR3 DNA follows: TGTGCCAGCAGTTACGGGACAGGGGCCAACGTCCTGACTTTC. Translating gives CASSYGTGANVLTF.

The V and J genes are TRBV5-1 and TRBJ2-3; 9 nucleotides agree with TRBD2. Germline CDR1 SGHRS, CDR2 YFSETQ. Germline trimming cut 0 bases from V and 5 bases from J; bases unmatched to any gene: 4. The CDR3 is made up of 15 amino acids. The CDR3 region has the DNA TGCGCCAGCAGCTTGGGCGGGAGGGCCGTAGATACGCAGTATTTT. Its translation: CASSLGGRAVDTQYF.

V gene TRBV3-1 combines with J gene TRBJ1-2; 9 bases line up with TRBD1. This CDR3 has 15 amino acids. Germline V gene sequence: CDR1 LGHDT, CDR2 YNNKEL (reference sequence). J was trimmed by 8 bases and V by 5 bases; bases with no gene match: 12. In DNA form, the CDR3 reads TGTGCCAGCAGCACAGGGGGCGGAAGACCTGAGGGCTACACCTTC. It is translated as CASSTGGGRPEGYTF.

The sample holds a few counts of this clonotype. The V gene is TRBV27, the J gene TRBJ2-4, with D possibly TRBD1 on 6 matching bases. Per the germline V gene, CDR1 is MNHEY and CDR2 is SMNVEV (reference sequence). This CDR3 contains 17 residues. V was shortened by 2 bases and J by 3 bases, with 17 bases between the two germline ends. DNA of the CDR3: TGTGCCAGCAGTTTACTTGGGGGCGCCGGACGCAAAAACATTCAGTACTTC. It encodes CASSLLGGAGRKNIQYF.

There are a few counts of this clonotype. The chain combines TRBV5-1 with TRBJ2-5; perhaps TRBD2 as D (6 bases). V was trimmed by 4 bases and J by 13 bases, leaving 26 bases between them. Germline V gene data show CDR1 as SGHRS and CDR2 as YFSETQ. CDR3 length: 15 amino acids. In nucleotides, the CDR3 is TGCGCCAGCAGCGCGGATCAAGCCGGACTAAGCACACGGTACTTC. As protein: CASSADQAGLSTRYF.

This clonotype was detected only a few times. The chain carries TRBV10-3 and TRBJ2-3; D is unresolved. The CDR3 is made up of 15 amino acids. The V end lost 3 bases, the J end lost 2 bases, and 12 bases lay between the germline ends. Germline CDR1 is ENHRY and CDR2 is SYGVKD. CDR3 DNA sequence: TGTGCCATCAGTGATAAGCTTGGGGACACAGATACGCAGTATTTT. Translation: CAISDKLGDTDTQYF.

The V and J genes are TRBV28 and TRBJ2-1; D is possibly TRBD2 (6 bases). V was clipped by 4 bases and J by 10 bases, with 11 bases between them. The CDR3 extends over 12 amino acids. Germline V lookup: CDR1 MDHEN, CDR2 SYDVKM. CDR3 region: CASSSGTREQFF. The DNA for the CDR3 is TGTGCCAGCAGTTCCGGGACTCGGGAGCAGTTCTTC.

There are a few counts of this clonotype. The V and J genes are TRBV9 and TRBJ2-1; 8 bases fit TRBD1. This CDR3 region has 15 residues. With 3 bases clipped from V and 6 bases from J, the junction kept 8 bases outside the gene matches. From germline, CDR1 is SGDLS and CDR2 YYNGEE. The chain's CDR3 is CASSGQGPGGNEQFF. DNA for the CDR3: TGTGCCAGCAGCGGACAGGGGCCAGGGGGCAATGAGCAGTTCTTC. Full variable domain (remainder filled in from reference TRBV9 and TRBJ2-1): DSGVTQTPKHLITATGQRVTLRCSPRSGDLSVYWYQQSLDQGLQFLIQYYNGEERAKGNILERFSAQQFPDLHSELNLSSLELGDSALYFCASSGQGPGGNEQFFGPGTRLTVL.

The V gene is TRBV6-1, the J gene TRBJ1-4, with D uncertain. Trimming took 2 bases from V and 0 from J, leaving 16 bases between them. CDR1 MNHNS and CDR2 SASEGT come from the germline V gene. The CDR3 is 18 amino acids. In nucleotides, the CDR3 is TGTGCCAGCAGTGAAACCCTGGTTTCCGCCGCAACTAATGAAAAACTGTTTTTT. Its protein is CASSETLVSAATNEKLFF.

The chain employs TRBV6-2 or TRBV6-3 and TRBJ1-1, with unresolved D. Germline CDR1 MNHEY, CDR2 SVGEGT. Trimming cost V 5 bases and J 1 base, with 14 bases left between them. The CDR3 has 15 amino acids. This chain's CDR3 is CASSPNPGPNTEAFF. DNA for the CDR3: TGTGCCAGCAGTCCCAATCCCGGGCCGAACACTGAAGCTTTCTTT.

The sample holds many counts of this clonotype. V is TRBV4-1 and J is TRBJ2-5; no clear D. The CDR3 length is 14 residues. Between the trimmed V and J ends, which lost 1 base and 2 bases, there was a span of 8 bases. CDR1 and CDR2 from the germline V gene are MGHRA and YSYEKL. The CDR3 loop reads CASSQAPIQETQYF. The CDR3 DNA follows: TGCGCCAGCAGCCAAGCGCCCATTCAAGAGACCCAGTACTTC.

This clonotype was counted a few times. The chain carries TRBV20-1 and TRBJ2-2; D gene unclear. Trimming stripped 6 bases from V and 2 bases from J, with 16 bases between. Germline V CDR1 and CDR2: DFQATT, SNEGSKA (reference sequence). The CDR3 sequence is 15 residues long. In DNA, the CDR3 is TGCAGTGCCAGCCCCGACTCGACCAACACCGGGGAGCTGTTTTTT. Protein: CSASPDSTNTGELFF.

The V call is TRBV20-1, the J call TRBJ2-7, with a possible D match to TRBD2 (5 bases). The CDR3 is made up of 13 amino acids. The germline V gene has CDR1 DFQATT and CDR2 SNEGSKA (reference sequence). Trimming left V 6 bases short and J 0 bases short, with 12 bases between. As DNA, the CDR3 is TGCAGTGCAGCGCTCCGGGACTCCTACGAGCAGTACTTC. As protein: CSAALRDSYEQYF.

The chain carries TRBV15 and TRBJ2-6; TRBD1 is a possible D gene (6 bases). Germline lookup yields CDR1 LNHNV and CDR2 YYDKDF (reference sequence). The V gene lost 5 bases and the J gene lost 1 base, with 18 bases spanning the gap. The CDR3 totals 18 residues. The CDR3 nucleotides read TGTGCCACCAGCCGGAGGACAGCCTCAAAGTCTGGGGCCAACGTCCTGACTTTC. As protein: CATSRRTASKSGANVLTF.

There are many counts of this clonotype. The chain carries TRBV5-6 and TRBJ1-1; D might be TRBD1 (6 bases). Germline-derived CDR1 and CDR2 are SGHDT and YYEEEE. The CDR3 loop spans 13 amino acids. V lost 0 bases and J lost 6, with 9 bases in between. CDR3 sequence: CASSLVAGAEAFF. The CDR3 coding sequence is TGTGCCAGCAGCTTGGTGGCAGGGGCTGAAGCTTTCTTT.

J is TRBJ2-5 and V is TRBV28; 7 bases match TRBD2. This CDR3 is 14 amino acids long. Germline-derived CDR1 and CDR2 are MDHEN and SYDVKM. The V and J ends lost 3 bases and 5 bases, in that order; junction bases with no gene match: 6. CDR3 nucleotides: TGTGCCAGCAGTTTTGGGGGGGGAGTCGAGACCCAGTACTTC. This gives the protein CASSFGGGVETQYF.

The chain employs TRBV3-1 and TRBJ2-5; no firm D call. This CDR3 is 18 amino acids long. Per germline, CDR1 LGHDT and CDR2 YNNKEL (reference sequence). The V end lost 0 bases, the J end lost 0 bases, and 17 bases lay between the germline ends. CDR3: CASSQELGSSGYQETQYF. The CDR3 DNA reads as TGTGCCAGCAGCCAAGAACTGGGATCATCTGGGTACCAAGAGACCCAGTACTTC.

The chain links TRBV27 to TRBJ2-7; tentatively, D is TRBD2 (6 bases). The germline gives CDR1 MNHEY, CDR2 SMNVEV (reference sequence). The CDR3 runs to 15 residues. V was pared by 9 bases and J by 3 bases, with 21 bases between. This CDR3 reads CASKAGDRPNYEQYF. The CDR3 bases are TGTGCCAGTAAAGCGGGCGACCGACCCAACTACGAGCAGTACTTC.

The J gene is TRBJ1-1, the V gene TRBV7-9, with D uncertain. This CDR3 is 13 amino acids long. V lost 3 bases and J 7 bases, leaving 12 bases between the germline ends. Germline-derived CDR1 and CDR2 are SEHNR and FQNEAQ (reference sequence). This CDR3 is CASSLGFGHEAFF. The CDR3 DNA reads as TGTGCCAGCAGCTTGGGTTTTGGTCATGAAGCTTTCTTT.